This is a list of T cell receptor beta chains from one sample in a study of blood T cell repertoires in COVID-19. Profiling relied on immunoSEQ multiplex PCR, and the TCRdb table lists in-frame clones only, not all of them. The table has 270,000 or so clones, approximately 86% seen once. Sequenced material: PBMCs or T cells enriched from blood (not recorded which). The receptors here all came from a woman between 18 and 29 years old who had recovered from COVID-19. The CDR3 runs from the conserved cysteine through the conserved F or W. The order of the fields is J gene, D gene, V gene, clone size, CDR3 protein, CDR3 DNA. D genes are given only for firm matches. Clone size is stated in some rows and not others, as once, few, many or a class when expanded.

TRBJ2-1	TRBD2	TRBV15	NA	CATSPSGRSEQFF	TGTGCCACCAGCCCGAGCGGGAGGAGTGAGCAGTTCTTC
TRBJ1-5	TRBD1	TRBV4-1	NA	CASSHSRGTGYQPQHF	TGCGCCAGCAGCCATTCCCGCGGGACAGGTTATCAGCCCCAGCATTTT
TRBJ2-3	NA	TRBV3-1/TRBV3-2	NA	CASSQGAVDTQYF	TGTGCCAGCAGCCAAGGGGCTGTAGATACGCAGTATTTT
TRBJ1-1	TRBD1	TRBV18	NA	CASSPRDRPEAFF	TGTGCCAGCTCACCACGGGACAGGCCTGAAGCTTTCTTT
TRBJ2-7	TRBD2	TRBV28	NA	CASSSPSGSGLDEQYF	TGTGCCAGCAGTTCCCCAAGCGGGAGTGGGTTGGACGAGCAGTACTTC
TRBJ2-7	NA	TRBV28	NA	CASSPADSSYEQYF	TGTGCCAGCAGTCCTGCAGACAGCTCCTACGAGCAGTACTTC
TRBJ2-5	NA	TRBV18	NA	CASSPFPGQETQYF	TGTGCCAGCTCACCATTCCCAGGCCAAGAGACCCAGTACTTC
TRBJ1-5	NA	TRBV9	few	CASSVFGGDQPQHF	TGTGCCAGCAGCGTCTTTGGGGGGGACCAGCCCCAGCATTTT
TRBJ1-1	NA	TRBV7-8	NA	CASSITQGPTEAFF	TGTGCCAGCAGCATTACACAGGGCCCCACTGAAGCTTTCTTT
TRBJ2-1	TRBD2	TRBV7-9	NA	CASSPGTSGYNEQFF	TGTGCCAGCAGCCCCGGGACTAGCGGGTACAATGAGCAGTTCTTC
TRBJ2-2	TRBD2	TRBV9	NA	CASSVVDGTSGGGELFF	TGTGCCAGCAGCGTAGTGGACGGGACTAGCGGGGGCGGGGAGCTGTTTTTT
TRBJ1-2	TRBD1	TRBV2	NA	CASRLPGQGSVGYTF	TGTGCCAGCAGATTACCGGGACAGGGGAGCGTTGGCTACACCTTC
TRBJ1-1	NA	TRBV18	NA	CASSPGGIEAFF	TGTGCCAGCTCACCGGGCGGGATCGAAGCTTTCTTT
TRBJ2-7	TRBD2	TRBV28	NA	CASGLANSYEQYF	TGTGCCAGTGGACTAGCGAACTCCTACGAGCAGTACTTC
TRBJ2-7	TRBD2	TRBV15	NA	CATSSRGGSYEQYF	TGTGCCACCAGCAGCCGGGGGGGCTCCTACGAGCAGTACTTC
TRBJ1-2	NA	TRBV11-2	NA	CASSSNAHNYGYTF	TGTGCCAGCAGCTCAAATGCACATAACTATGGCTACACCTTC
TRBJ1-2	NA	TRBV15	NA	CATSSGQSNYGYTF	TGTGCCACCAGCAGTGGACAGTCAAACTATGGCTACACCTTC
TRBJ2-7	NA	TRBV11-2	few	CASSSTSYEQYF	TGTGCCAGCAGCTCGACTTCCTACGAGCAGTACTTC
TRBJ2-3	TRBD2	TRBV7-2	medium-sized	CASSLAVIAGGSTDTQYF	TGTGCCAGCAGCTTAGCGGTGATAGCGGGGGGAAGCACAGATACGCAGTATTTT
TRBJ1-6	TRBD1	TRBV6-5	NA	CASTSTGGNSPLHF	TGTGCCAGCACGTCGACAGGGGGTAATTCACCCCTCCACTTT
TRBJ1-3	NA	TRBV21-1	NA	CASSKAASGNTIYF	TGTGCCAGCAGCAAAGCAGCCTCTGGAAACACCATATATTTT
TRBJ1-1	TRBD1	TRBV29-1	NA	CSSRGGRNTEAFF	TGCAGCTCGCGAGGGGGCCGGAACACTGAAGCTTTCTTT
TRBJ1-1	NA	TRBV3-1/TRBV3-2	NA	CASSQAGIEAFF	TGTGCCAGCAGCCAAGCAGGGATAGAAGCTTTCTTT
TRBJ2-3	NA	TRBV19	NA	CASSIPNTDTQYF	TGTGCCAGTAGTATCCCAAACACAGATACGCAGTATTTT
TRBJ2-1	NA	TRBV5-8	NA	CASSLFGGLRNEQFF	TGTGCCAGCAGCTTGTTCGGTGGTCTACGCAATGAGCAGTTCTTC
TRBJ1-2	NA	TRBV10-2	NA	CASSAEPYGYTF	TGCGCCAGCAGTGCAGAACCCTATGGCTACACCTTC